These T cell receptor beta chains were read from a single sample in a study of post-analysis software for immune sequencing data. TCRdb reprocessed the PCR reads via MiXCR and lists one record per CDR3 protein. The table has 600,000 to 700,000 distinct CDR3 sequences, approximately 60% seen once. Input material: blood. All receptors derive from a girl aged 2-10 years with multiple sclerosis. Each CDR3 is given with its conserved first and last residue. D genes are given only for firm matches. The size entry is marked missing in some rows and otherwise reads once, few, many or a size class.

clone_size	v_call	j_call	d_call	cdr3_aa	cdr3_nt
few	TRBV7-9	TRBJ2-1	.	CVLGQWQGNEQFF	TGTGTGCTGGGGCAGTGGCAGGGAAATGAGCAGTTCTTC
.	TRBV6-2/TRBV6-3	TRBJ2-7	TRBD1	CASTYGDRATYEQYF	TGTGCCAGCACCTACGGGGACAGGGCGACCTACGAGCAGTACTTC
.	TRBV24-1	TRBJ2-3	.	CATRGRSTDTQYF	TGTGCCACCAGGGGACGTAGCACAGATACGCAGTATTTT
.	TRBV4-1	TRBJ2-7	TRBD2	CASSLIAGGRYEQYF	TGCGCCAGCAGCCTAATAGCGGGAGGAAGATATGAGCAGTACTTC
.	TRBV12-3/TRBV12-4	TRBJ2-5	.	CASSLDTGGLGTQYF	TGTGCCAGCAGTTTAGATACAGGAGGCTTGGGGACCCAGTACTTC
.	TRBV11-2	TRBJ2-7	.	CASSRQAGQPIYEQYF	TGTGCCAGCAGCCGCCAAGCGGGACAACCGATCTACGAGCAGTACTTC
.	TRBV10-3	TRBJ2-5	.	CAISDGGTAQGTQYF	TGTGCCATCAGTGACGGGGGTACCGCTCAAGGGACCCAGTACTTC
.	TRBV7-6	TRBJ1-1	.	CASSLAPGPNTEAFF	TGTGCCAGCAGCTTAGCGCCCGGGCCGAACACTGAAGCTTTCTTT
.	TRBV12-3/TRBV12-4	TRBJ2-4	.	CASSRGDIQYF	TGTGCCAGCAGCCGCGGGGACATTCAGTACTTC
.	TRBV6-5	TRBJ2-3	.	CASSHRDTQYF	TGTGCCAGCAGCCACAGGGATACGCAGTATTTT
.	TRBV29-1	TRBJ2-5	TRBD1	CSVGTGWTETQYF	TGCAGCGTCGGGACAGGGTGGACGGAGACCCAGTACTTC
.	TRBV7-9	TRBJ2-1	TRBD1	CASSLADRDRGYNEQFF	TGTGCCAGCAGCTTAGCTGACCGGGACAGGGGATACAATGAGCAGTTCTTC
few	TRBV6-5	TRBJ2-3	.	CASSYSGDTDTQYF	TGTGCCAGCAGTTACTCGGGCGACACAGATACGCAGTATTTT
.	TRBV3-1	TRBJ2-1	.	CASSPTHIGNNEQFF	TGTGCCAGCAGCCCCACCCACATTGGGAACAATGAGCAGTTCTTC
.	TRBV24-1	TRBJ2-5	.	CATSGGEGGETQYF	TGTGCCACCAGTGGGGGCGAAGGTGGGGAGACCCAGTACTTC
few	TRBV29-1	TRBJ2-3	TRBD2	CSVPRGGLAEDTQYF	TGCAGCGTTCCCCGGGGGGGACTAGCGGAGGATACGCAGTATTTT
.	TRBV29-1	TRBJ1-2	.	CSVDRALDGYTF	TGCAGCGTTGATAGGGCTTTGGATGGCTACACCTTC
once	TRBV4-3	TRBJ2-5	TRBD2	CASSQGVAGRLIETQYF	TGCGCCAGCAGCCAAGGGGTAGCGGGGCGACTAATAGAGACCCAGTACTTC
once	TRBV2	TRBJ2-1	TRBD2	CASRDLGLARYNEQFF	TGTGCCAGCAGAGACTTGGGACTAGCGCGGTACAATGAGCAGTTCTTC
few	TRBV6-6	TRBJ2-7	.	CASSTRAGARNEQYF	TGTGCCAGCAGTACAAGGGCGGGGGCTAGGAACGAGCAGTACTTC
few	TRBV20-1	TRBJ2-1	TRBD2	CSAPRAGDSAEQFF	TGCAGTGCCCCACGAGCGGGGGACTCCGCTGAGCAGTTCTTC
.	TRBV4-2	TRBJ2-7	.	CASSQDMGETYEQYF	TGTGCCAGCAGCCAAGATATGGGCGAAACCTACGAGCAGTACTTC
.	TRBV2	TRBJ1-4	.	CASSETRANEKLFF	TGTGCCAGCAGTGAAACCAGGGCTAATGAAAAACTGTTTTTT
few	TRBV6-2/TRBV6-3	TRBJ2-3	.	CASREPTDTQYF	TGTGCCAGCAGGGAGCCGACAGATACGCAGTATTTT
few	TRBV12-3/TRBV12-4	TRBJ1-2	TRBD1	CASSLLTGPYGYTF	TGTGCCAGCAGTTTATTGACAGGGCCCTATGGCTACACCTTC
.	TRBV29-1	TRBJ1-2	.	CSVVGRETYGYTF	TGCAGCGTAGTGGGACGGGAGACCTATGGCTACACCTTC
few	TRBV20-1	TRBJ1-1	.	CSARGGLNTEAFF	TGCAGCGCTAGAGGGGGGCTTAACACTGAAGCTTTCTTT
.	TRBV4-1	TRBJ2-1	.	CASSQEDRYNEQFF	TGCGCCAGCAGCCAAGAAGACAGATACAATGAGCAGTTCTTC
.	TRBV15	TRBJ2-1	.	CATSRSAAPDNNEQFF	TGTGCCACCAGCAGGAGCGCGGCCCCAGACAACAATGAGCAGTTCTTC
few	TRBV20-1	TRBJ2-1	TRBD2	CSATRGRSYNEQFF	TGCAGTGCTACGCGGGGGAGGTCCTACAATGAGCAGTTCTTC
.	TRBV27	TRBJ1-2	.	CASSPLGVEGYTF	TGTGCCAGCAGTCCTTTGGGGGTAGAAGGCTACACCTTC
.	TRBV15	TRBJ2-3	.	CATSRDTGTQYF	TGCGCCACCAGCAGAGATACAGGTACGCAGTATTTT
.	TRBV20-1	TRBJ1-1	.	CSARKTSMNTEAFF	TGCAGTGCTAGAAAAACATCGATGAACACTGAAGCTTTCTTT